The 15 T cell receptor beta chains below all came from one sample that was sequenced in a study of cytomegalovirus exposure and HLA in healthy donors. PCR employed 60 Vbeta and 13 Jbeta primers. TCRdb's copy holds only in-frame clones and misses some; the assay was immunoSEQ multiplex PCR. The repertoire includes approximately 91,000 clones, roughly two thirds of them detected once, and approximately 1.1% sits in the top ten. Source material: PBMCs. These receptors all come from a female donor in good health and CMV-seronegative.

In its sample, this clone was seen once. CDR3 residues: CASSMGLAGIHYEQYF. The CDR3, as DNA: TGTGCCAGCAGTATGGGCCTAGCGGGAATACACTACGAGCAGTACTTC. The rearrangement links TRBV6-6 to TRBJ2-7; 9 nucleotides line up with TRBD2. The ends lost 5 bases at V and 3 bases at J; junction bases unmatched: 11. Germline-derived CDR1 and CDR2 are MNHNY and SVGAGI (reference sequence). CDR3 length: 16 amino acids.

On this clone itself: The sample carries other DNA sequences with the same CDR3. V is TRBV30 and J is TRBJ2-5; D is perhaps TRBD2 (7 bases). CDR3 length: 13 amino acids. Per germline, CDR1 GTSNPN and CDR2 SVGIG (reference sequence). V lost 0 bases and J 4 bases, leaving 9 bases between the germline ends. The CDR3 region is CAWSVGGGETQYF. The CDR3 coding sequence is TGTGCCTGGAGTGTAGGGGGGGGAGAGACCCAGTACTTC.

The chain has TRBV6-1 and TRBJ1-1; 8 bases match TRBD1. The V segment lost 6 bases and the J segment 5 bases; nucleotides outside the gene matches: 5. CDR1 is MNHNS and CDR2 is SASEGT in the germline V gene. The CDR3 sequence is 13 residues long. CDR3 amino acids: CASSVTGGTEAFF. Written as DNA, the CDR3 is TGTGCCAGCAGCGTTACAGGGGGTACTGAAGCTTTCTTT.

This chain uses TRBV18 with TRBJ1-4; TRBD1 is a possible D gene (5 bases). The V end was cut by 4 bases, the J end by 8 bases, with 14 bases between. The CDR3 is made up of 14 amino acids. The germline V gene has CDR1 KGHSH and CDR2 LQKENI. The CDR3 coding sequence is TGTGCCAGCTCACACGACAGTGTCACCGAAAAACTGTTTTTT. Protein product: CASSHDSVTEKLFF.

The rearrangement joins TRBV5-1 to TRBJ2-2, with D tentatively TRBD1 (6 bases). Germline CDR1 SGHRS, CDR2 YFSETQ. The CDR3 runs 15 residues. Trimming pared 4 bases from V and 6 bases from J, leaving 16 bases between. CDR3 amino acids: CASSPFQDRAGELFF. The CDR3 nucleotides read TGCGCCAGCAGCCCGTTCCAGGACAGAGCCGGGGAGCTGTTTTTT.

V is TRBV28 and J is TRBJ2-3; 12 bases are shared with TRBD2. Germline V gene sequence: CDR1 MDHEN, CDR2 SYDVKM. The CDR3 is made up of 16 amino acids. The junction had 7 bases not matched to a gene; V was cut back by 6 bases and J by 3 bases. This chain's CDR3 is CASSLLAGGMTDTQYF. The CDR3 DNA reads TGTGCCAGCAGCCTCCTAGCGGGAGGGATGACAGATACGCAGTATTTT.

The rearrangement links TRBV6-5 to TRBJ1-6, with D tentatively TRBD1 (5 bases). Trimming removed 0 bases at V and 4 bases at J, with 10 bases between. Germline loops: CDR1 MNHEY, CDR2 SVGAGI. CDR3 length: 16 residues. CDR3 sequence reads: CASSYSGGVYNSPLHF. The CDR3, as DNA: TGTGCCAGCAGTTACTCGGGGGGGGTATATAATTCACCCCTCCACTTT.

The CDR3 is CASSQDYTDTQYF. The CDR3 DNA follows: TGTGCCAGCAGTCAGGACTACACAGATACGCAGTATTTT. V usage is TRBV6-5 and J usage is TRBJ2-3; weak D call: TRBD2 (6 bases). V was clipped by 5 bases and J by 2 bases, with 8 bases between them. The CDR3 covers 13 residues. The germline V gene has CDR1 MNHEY and CDR2 SVGAGI.

This sequence joins TRBV14 and TRBJ1-5, with 11 bases fitting TRBD1. The CDR3 loop spans 16 amino acids. Germline values: CDR1 SGHDN, CDR2 FVKESK. The J segment lost 4 bases and the V segment lost 1 base, leaving 3 bases of the junction unmatched. CDR3 DNA sequence: TGTGCCAGCAGCCAAGGCGGACAGGGGGCGAATCAGCCCCAGCATTTT. This translates into CASSQGGQGANQPQHF. The variable domain in full, with the rest retrieved from reference TRBV14 and TRBJ1-5, is EAGVTQFPSHSVIEKGQTVTLRCDPISGHDNLYWYRRVMGKEIKFLLHFVKESKQDESGMPNNRFLAERTGGTYSTLKVQPAELEDSGVYFCASSQGGQGANQPQHFGDGTRLSIL.

This sequence joins TRBV27 and TRBJ2-7; 7 bases line up with TRBD1. The V segment lost 0 bases and the J segment 1 base; nucleotides outside the gene matches: 3. CDR3 length: 15 residues. Germline loops: CDR1 MNHEY, CDR2 SMNVEV (reference sequence). In DNA, the CDR3 is TGTGCCAGCAGTTTATCCCGACAGGGATCCTACGAGCAGTACTTC. This gives the protein CASSLSRQGSYEQYF.

The V gene is TRBV5-4, the J gene TRBJ2-7; D unclear. The V end was cut by 2 bases, the J end by 5 bases, with 8 bases between. Germline CDR1 reads SGHNT; CDR2 reads YYREEE (reference sequence). This CDR3 spans 12 amino acids. The CDR3 DNA sequence: TGTGCCAGCAGCTTCTTCAGGAACGAGCAGTACTTC. Protein: CASSFFRNEQYF.

The V and J genes are TRBV7-8 and TRBJ2-1; 7 bases agree with TRBD2. The junction had 7 bases not matched to a gene; V was cut back by 1 base and J by 7 bases. The CDR3 loop spans 15 amino acids. In germline, CDR1 is SGHVS, CDR2 FQNEAQ. The CDR3 DNA is TGTGCCAGCAGCTTAGGGTCCGGGAGGAGAAATGAGCAGTTCTTC. Protein: CASSLGSGRRNEQFF.

The chain recombines TRBV2 with TRBJ2-2; TRBD2 aligns across 7 bases. The germline gives CDR1 SNHLY, CDR2 FYNNEI. This CDR3 has 14 residues. V shed 6 bases, J shed 1 base, and the junction held 2 bases outside the gene matches. The CDR3 sequence is CASRAGENTGELFF. Here the CDR3 DNA reads TGTGCCAGCAGGGCGGGGGAGAACACCGGGGAGCTGTTTTTT.

The chain couples TRBV9 to TRBJ2-7; 8 bases line up with TRBD2. This CDR3 spans 14 amino acids. Germline assignment: CDR1 SGDLS and CDR2 YYNGEE. With 3 bases clipped from V and 4 bases from J, the junction kept 6 bases outside the gene matches. CDR3 coding DNA: TGTGCCAGCAGCGCGGGAGGGCTAGCGTACGAGCAGTACTTC. It encodes CASSAGGLAYEQYF.

This clone was observed a few times. The J gene is TRBJ1-1, the V gene TRBV19; TRBD1 matches at 9 bases. Looked up from germline, CDR1 is LNHDA and CDR2 is SQIVND (reference sequence). The CDR3 covers 15 residues. V dropped 6 bases and J dropped 3; count of bases not matched to a gene: 8. The CDR3 protein is CASSLDRGRDTEAFF. CDR3 DNA sequence: TGTGCCAGTAGCCTGGACAGGGGTCGGGACACTGAAGCTTTCTTT. The complete variable domain, with remaining parts taken from reference TRBV19 and TRBJ1-1, reads DGGITQSPKYLFRKEGQNVTLSCEQNLNHDAMYWYRQDPGQGLRLIYYSQIVNDFQKGDIAEGYSVSREKKESFPLTVTSAQKNPTAFYLCASSLDRGRDTEAFFGQGTRLTVV.